This entry lists 24 T cell receptor beta chains sequenced from one sample in a study of blood T cell repertoires in COVID-19 (TCRdb year 2020). The library was produced with the immunoSEQ multiplex PCR assay. What TCRdb holds here is the immuneACCESS table cut down to in-frame rearrangements. Part of the clones is not present; checked against another copy, under half of the missing clones reflect an unresolved V gene, and the others are unexplained. The sample table lists fewer than 200,000 clones, 80% to 90% of them with a count of one. In total, the top ten clones hold approximately 2% of the sample. The sample comprised peripheral blood. The receptors shown here come from a woman of 80 years or more with acute or convalescent COVID-19.

V is TRBV21-1 and J is TRBJ1-1. TRBV21-1 is a listed pseudogene. The CDR3 is made up of 16 amino acids. This chain's CDR3 is CASSKEGAAFESEAFF. DNA for the CDR3: TGTGCCAGCAGCAAAGAAGGAGCAGCATTCGAATCAGAAGCTTTCTTT.

The rearrangement uses TRBV3-1 (or the pseudogene TRBV3-2) and TRBJ2-1; D is perhaps TRBD2 (6 bases). This CDR3 is 16 amino acids long. Germline lookup yields CDR1 LGHDT and CDR2 YNNKEL (reference sequence). The V end lost 1 base, the J end lost 10 bases, and 20 bases lay between the germline ends. CDR3 sequence (DNA): TGTGCCAGCAGCCAAGGGGAGGACGGCAAAAAGCGGGAGCAGTTCTTC. Translation gives CASSQGEDGKKREQFF.

This chain connects TRBV10-3 to TRBJ1-1; D ambiguous. Trimming took 0 bases from V and 4 from J, leaving 9 bases between them. This CDR3 has 14 amino acids. The germline V gene encodes CDR1 ENHRY and CDR2 SYGVKD. Here the CDR3 reads CAISESIRGTEAFF. The CDR3 DNA is TGTGCCATCAGTGAGTCGATTCGGGGCACTGAAGCTTTCTTT.

CDR3 nucleotides: TGTGCCATCAGCCGGGGAGGGGGAAGTGGGGCCAACGTCCTGACTTTC. Its translation: CAISRGGGSGANVLTF. The chain employs TRBV10-3 and TRBJ2-6; D is perhaps TRBD2 (7 bases). Germline V CDR1 and CDR2: ENHRY, SYGVKD. V was shortened by 6 bases and J by 3 bases, with 15 bases between the two germline ends. The CDR3 has 16 residues.

This chain links TRBV7-6 with TRBJ2-2; 8 bases are shared with TRBD1. Trimming cost V 6 bases and J 6 bases; bases outside gene matches: 9. The CDR3 has 15 amino acids. Germline CDR1 SGHVS, CDR2 FNYEAQ. The CDR3 bases are TGTGCCAGCAGTTCCGTCTCGACAGGGGCCGGGGAGCTGTTTTTT. Its protein is CASSSVSTGAGELFF.

The rearrangement joins TRBV2 to TRBJ1-5, with 7 bases matching TRBD1. The V gene end was trimmed by 9 bases and the J gene end by 6 bases; junction bases not matched to a gene: 8. There are 13 residues in the CDR3. CDR1 is SNHLY and CDR2 is FYNNEI in the germline V gene. In DNA, the CDR3 is TGTGCCAGTTCGACAGGGTATGTTCAGCCCCAGCATTTT. Encoded protein: CASSTGYVQPQHF.

The gene calls are TRBV7-2 and TRBJ2-3; TRBD2 matches 11 bases. The CDR3 sequence is 15 residues long. The ends lost 5 bases at V and 2 bases at J; junction bases unmatched: 3. Germline V gives CDR1 SGHTA, CDR2 FQGNSA. CDR3 nucleotides: TGTGCCAGCAGCAATAGCGGGGGGGACACAGATACGCAGTATTTT. It is translated as CASSNSGGDTDTQYF.

This chain links TRBV6-5 with TRBJ1-2; D gene ambiguous. Germline V CDR1 and CDR2: MNHEY, SVGAGI. Between the trimmed V and J ends, which lost 0 bases and 1 base, there was a span of 6 bases. This CDR3 spans 14 amino acids. CDR3 sequence (DNA): TGTGCCAGCAGTTACTCGGGCGATAACTATGGCTACACCTTC. Its translation: CASSYSGDNYGYTF.

The V gene is TRBV24-1, the J gene TRBJ1-4; no reliable D call. Trimming pared 3 bases from V and 5 bases from J, leaving 18 bases between. Per germline, CDR1 KGHDR and CDR2 SFDVKD. The CDR3 has 17 residues. The CDR3 DNA reads as TGTGCCACCAGTGATATGGCCTTGGGCAGAAGGAATGAAAAACTGTTTTTT. It codes for CATSDMALGRRNEKLFF.

This sequence joins TRBV5-4 and TRBJ1-2; 10 nucleotides match TRBD1. J was trimmed by 4 bases and V by 0 bases; bases with no gene match: 9. This CDR3 has 17 residues. From germline, CDR1 is SGHNT and CDR2 YYREEE (reference sequence). The CDR3 here is CASSLAGTGEGSYGYTF. DNA of the CDR3: TGTGCCAGCAGCTTGGCGGGGACAGGGGAGGGGTCCTATGGCTACACCTTC. The full variable domain, its missing parts supplied by reference TRBV5-4 and TRBJ1-2, is ETGVTQSPTHLIKTRGQQVTLRCSSQSGHNTVSWYQQALGQGPQFIFQYYREEENGRGNFPPRFSGLQFPNYSSELNVNALELDDSALYLCASSLAGTGEGSYGYTFGSGTRLTVV.

This clone occurred a few times. This chain connects TRBV24-1 to TRBJ2-1, with D perhaps matching TRBD2 (5 bases). Germline V gives CDR1 KGHDR, CDR2 SFDVKD. The CDR3 consists of 15 residues. Trimming removed 9 bases at V and 2 bases at J, with 16 bases between. Written as DNA, the CDR3 is TGTGCCACCTCTGAGGCGGGTGATACCTACAATGAGCAGTTCTTC. It encodes CATSEAGDTYNEQFF.

The J gene is TRBJ1-1, the V gene TRBV19, with D possibly matching TRBD1 (5 bases). This CDR3 comprises 13 residues. V dropped 5 bases and J dropped 1 base, with 8 bases sitting between them. Germline-derived CDR1 and CDR2 are LNHDA and SQIVND (reference sequence). The CDR3 bases are TGTGCCAGTAGTGACAGCCAGAACACTGAAGCTTTCTTT. Amino acid sequence: CASSDSQNTEAFF.

The chain combines TRBV27 with TRBJ2-7, with a tentative D call TRBD2 (5 bases). This CDR3 comprises 14 residues. Germline V CDR1 and CDR2: MNHEY, SMNVEV (reference sequence). The V gene lost 4 bases and the J gene lost 1 base, with 11 bases spanning the gap. The DNA for the CDR3 is TGTGCCAGCAGTTCTTATGGACTGTCCTACGAGCAGTACTTC. Translated, it gives CASSSYGLSYEQYF.

The chain uses TRBV5-1 and TRBJ1-3, with no clear D. Germline lookup yields CDR1 SGHRS and CDR2 YFSETQ. Trimming stripped 2 bases from V and 3 bases from J, with 15 bases between. The length of the CDR3 is 16 residues. The CDR3 region has the DNA TGCGCCAGCAGCTTTACGGGGTCTCGTTATGGAAACACCATATATTTT. It is translated as CASSFTGSRYGNTIYF. Full variable domain (missing parts from reference TRBV5-1 and TRBJ1-3): KAGVTQTPRYLIKTRGQQVTLSCSPISGHRSVSWYQQTPGQGLQFLFEYFSETQRNKGNFPGRFSGRQFSNSRSEMNVSTLELGDSALYLCASSFTGSRYGNTIYFGEGSWLTVV.

The chain has TRBV5-5 and TRBJ2-7; the D gene is possibly TRBD1 (6 bases). V lost 0 bases, J lost 2 bases, and 12 bases lay in between. CDR1 is SGHKS, CDR2 YYEKEE, per germline (reference sequence). This CDR3 is built from 15 residues. The CDR3 nucleotides read TGTGCCAGCAGCTTGGTCTGGGACAACGCCTACGAGCAGTACTTC. Its protein is CASSLVWDNAYEQYF.

V and J are TRBV9 and TRBJ1-3; TRBD1 matches at 12 bases. This CDR3 has 16 amino acids. The V segment lost 0 bases and the J segment 7 bases; nucleotides outside the gene matches: 5. Germline V gives CDR1 SGDLS, CDR2 YYNGEE. In DNA form, the CDR3 reads TGTGCCAGCAGCGTAGAGGGACAGGGGGCTCCGAACACCATATATTTT. Translated: CASSVEGQGAPNTIYF.

This clone was recorded only once. The rearrangement joins TRBV7-2 to TRBJ2-1; a weak D match, TRBD1 (5 bases). The CDR3 has 16 amino acids. The V and J ends lost 4 bases and 0 bases respectively, with 13 bases between them. The V gene's germline CDR1 is SGHTA and CDR2 FQGNSA. CDR3 sequence: CASSSPQGSSYNEQFF. The CDR3 region has the DNA TGTGCCAGCAGCTCCCCTCAGGGTAGCTCCTACAATGAGCAGTTCTTC.

V gene TRBV6-6 combines with J gene TRBJ1-6; D remains unclear. V was cut by 0 bases and J by 8 bases, with 11 bases left in between. The CDR3 length is 15 residues. In germline, CDR1 is MNHNY, CDR2 SVGAGI (reference sequence). The DNA for the CDR3 is TGTGCCAGCAGTTACTCGGTCATTGTAGATTCACCCCTCCACTTT. Translated: CASSYSVIVDSPLHF.

The V call is TRBV6-5, the J call TRBJ2-3; no definite D call. The CDR3 is 16 residues long. V lost 0 bases and J lost 10, with 20 bases in between. Germline V gene sequence: CDR1 MNHEY, CDR2 SVGAGI. The CDR3, as DNA: TGTGCCAGCAGTTACTCGAGACTTACCCGCACGGCGGCGCAGTATTTT. As protein: CASSYSRLTRTAAQYF.

This chain uses TRBV4-2 with TRBJ2-7; 8 nucleotides match TRBD1. V lost 0 bases and J lost 5; bases outside the gene matches: 3. CDR1 is LGHNA and CDR2 is YNFKEQ in the germline V gene. The CDR3 covers 14 residues. The CDR3 bases are TGTGCCAGCAGCCAAGATCGGGACAGGAACGAGCAGTACTTC. This translates into CASSQDRDRNEQYF.

V usage is TRBV30 and J usage is TRBJ1-1, with 7 bases fitting TRBD1. With V trimmed by 2 bases and J by 0 bases, 6 bases remained unmatched. CDR1 GTSNPN and CDR2 SVGIG come from the germline V gene (reference sequence). The CDR3 is 15 amino acids. Here the CDR3 reads CAWSLRGTVNTEAFF. The CDR3 nucleotides are TGTGCCTGGAGTCTCAGGGGGACAGTGAACACTGAAGCTTTCTTT.

This chain joins TRBV18 and TRBJ2-1; weak D call: TRBD1 (6 bases). Germline-derived CDR1 and CDR2 are KGHSH and LQKENI. Deletions cut 6 bases from V and 2 bases from J, with 14 bases between. The CDR3 totals 15 residues. The CDR3 DNA reads TGTGCCAGCTCCCTTCGGGACAAGACCTACAATGAGCAGTTCTTC. Translating gives CASSLRDKTYNEQFF.

CDR3: CASSLGADSGNTIYF. The CDR3 DNA reads TGTGCCAGCAGCTTGGGCGCGGACTCTGGAAACACCATATATTTT. The V and J genes are TRBV5-4 and TRBJ1-3, with D uncertain. V was trimmed by 0 bases and J by 0 bases, leaving 7 bases between them. The V gene's germline CDR1 is SGHNT and CDR2 YYREEE (reference sequence). CDR3 length equals 15 residues.

V gene TRBV19 combines with J gene TRBJ2-3, with 12 bases fitting TRBD1. This CDR3 spans 16 amino acids. J lost 3 bases, V lost 6 bases, and 7 bases had no gene match. Germline V gene data show CDR1 as LNHDA and CDR2 as SQIVND (reference sequence). The CDR3 sequence is CASSHGTGGITDTQYF. In DNA, the CDR3 is TGTGCCAGTAGCCACGGGACAGGGGGCATAACAGATACGCAGTATTTT.